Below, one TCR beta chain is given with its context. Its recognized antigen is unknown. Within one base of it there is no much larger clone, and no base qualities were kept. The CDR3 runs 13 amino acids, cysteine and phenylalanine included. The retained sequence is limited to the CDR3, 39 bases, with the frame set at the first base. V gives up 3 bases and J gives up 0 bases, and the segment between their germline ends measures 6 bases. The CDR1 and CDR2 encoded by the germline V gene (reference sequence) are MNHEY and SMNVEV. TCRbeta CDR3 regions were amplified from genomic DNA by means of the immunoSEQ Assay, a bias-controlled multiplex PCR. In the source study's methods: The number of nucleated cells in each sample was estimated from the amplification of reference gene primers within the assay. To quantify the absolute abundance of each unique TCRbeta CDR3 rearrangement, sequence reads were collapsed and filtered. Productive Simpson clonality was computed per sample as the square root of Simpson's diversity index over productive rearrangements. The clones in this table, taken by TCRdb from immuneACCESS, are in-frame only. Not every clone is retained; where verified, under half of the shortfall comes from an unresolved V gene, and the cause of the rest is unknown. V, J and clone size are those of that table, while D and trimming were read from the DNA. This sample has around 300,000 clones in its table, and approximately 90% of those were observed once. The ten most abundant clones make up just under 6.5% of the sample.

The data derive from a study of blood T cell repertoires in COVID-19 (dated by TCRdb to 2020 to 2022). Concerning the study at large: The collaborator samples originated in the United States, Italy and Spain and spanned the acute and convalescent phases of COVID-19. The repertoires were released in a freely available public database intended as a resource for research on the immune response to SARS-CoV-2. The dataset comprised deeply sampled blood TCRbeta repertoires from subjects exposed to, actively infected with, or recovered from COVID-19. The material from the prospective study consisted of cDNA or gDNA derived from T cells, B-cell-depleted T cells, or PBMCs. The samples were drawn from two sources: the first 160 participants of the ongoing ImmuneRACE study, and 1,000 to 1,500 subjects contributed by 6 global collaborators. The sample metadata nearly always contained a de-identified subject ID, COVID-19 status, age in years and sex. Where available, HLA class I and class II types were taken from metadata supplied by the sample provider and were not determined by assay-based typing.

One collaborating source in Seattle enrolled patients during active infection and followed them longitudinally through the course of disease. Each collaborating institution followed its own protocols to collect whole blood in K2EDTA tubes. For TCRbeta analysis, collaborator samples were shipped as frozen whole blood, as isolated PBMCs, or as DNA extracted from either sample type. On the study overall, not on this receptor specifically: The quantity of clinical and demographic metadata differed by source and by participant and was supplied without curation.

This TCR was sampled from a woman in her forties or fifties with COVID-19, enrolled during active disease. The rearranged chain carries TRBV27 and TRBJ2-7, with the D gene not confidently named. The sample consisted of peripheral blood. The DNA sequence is TGTGCCAGCAGTTTCAGCGACTCCTACGAGCAGTACTTC. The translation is CASSFSDSYEQYF.